The clone carrying this T cell receptor beta chain was counted between two and nine times. Antigen: not known. TCRdb processed the 5' RACE reads anew with MiXCR; each CDR3 protein has one entry. This sample has fewer than 550,000 distinct CDR3 sequences, with around 15% found just once. V was cut by 10 bases and J by 7 bases, with 23 bases left in between. The germline CDR1 and CDR2 sequences are MDHEN and SYDVKM. CDR3 length: 14 amino acids. These data are taken from a study of identical twins. Overall study results and limits: Out-of-frame TCR alpha sharing in monozygotic twins exceeded recombination model predictions. High-abundance cord blood beta clonotypes had fewer insertions; memory repertoires showed none.

The same data also contributed to another study, on yellow fever vaccine responses in identical twins.

The chain joins TRBV28 to TRBJ2-7; TRBD2 is a possible D gene (7 bases). This TCR was recovered from a woman between 18 and 29 years old in good health. Specimen: CD4+ T cells sorted from blood. The CDR3 coding sequence is TGTGCCAACTCCCTGACCCGGGGGGCGGGTGAGCAGTACTTC. Its protein product is CANSLTRGAGEQYF.